The 10 T cell receptor beta chains below come from one sample, sequenced in a study of early T cells in non-severe SARS-CoV-2 infection. TCRdb redid the calling of the 5' RACE reads with MiXCR, one entry per CDR3 protein. The repertoire holds tens of thousands of distinct CDR3 sequences, with roughly an eighth as singletons. The sequenced sample was whole blood, obtained at baseline. The receptors were gathered from an adult who was a healthcare worker with PCR-confirmed SARS-CoV-2 infection or an uninfected control (not recorded which).

The chain joins TRBV11-2 to TRBJ2-7; the D is unclear. V shed 0 bases and J shed 3 bases, with 6 bases lying between them. Germline V gives CDR1 SGHAT, CDR2 FQNNGV. CDR3 length: 13 amino acids. In DNA form, the CDR3 reads TGTGCCAGCAGCTTAGAAAGAAACTACGAGCAGTACTTC. Protein product: CASSLERNYEQYF.

This clonotype was recorded at least ten times. The CDR3: CASRTGTSGTNEQFF. The DNA for the CDR3 is TGTGCCAGCCGAACCGGGACTAGCGGGACGAATGAGCAGTTCTTC. The chain joins TRBV19 to TRBJ2-1; 13 bases line up with TRBD2. CDR1 is LNHDA, CDR2 SQIVND, per germline (reference sequence). This CDR3 contains 15 residues. With 9 bases clipped from V and 7 bases from J, the junction kept 9 bases outside the gene matches.

This clonotype turned up a few times. The chain combines TRBV7-8 with TRBJ2-1, with D uncertain. Trimming left V 4 bases short and J 2 bases short, with 15 bases between. CDR3 size: 16 residues. Germline loops: CDR1 SGHVS, CDR2 FQNEAQ. The CDR3 DNA reads TGTGCCAGCAGCTCACCCTATCGAGACCCCTACAATGAGCAGTTCTTC. Translation gives CASSSPYRDPYNEQFF.

The CDR3 DNA sequence: TGTGCCAGCAGTTACTCGCCGGCGGGGACCGGTAATTATGAGCAGTTCTTC. Protein sequence: CASSYSPAGTGNYEQFF. V gene TRBV6-6 combines with J gene TRBJ2-1; possible D gene TRBD2, 6 bases. Trimming removed 0 bases from V and 8 bases from J, with 20 bases in between. The germline V gene has CDR1 MNHNY and CDR2 SVGAGI (reference sequence). This CDR3 comprises 17 residues.

The table lists this clonotype with a few counts. This chain joins TRBV7-8 and TRBJ2-6; D is unclear. With 5 bases removed from V and 1 base from J, the gap between germline ends came to 18 bases. The length of the CDR3 is 18 residues. The germline V gene has CDR1 SGHVS and CDR2 FQNEAQ. The CDR3 DNA follows: TGTGCCAGCAGCATCCGAGAGTACCGCGCATCTGGGGCCAACGTCCTGACTTTC. The encoded protein is CASSIREYRASGANVLTF.

This clonotype has a handful of counts. The chain links TRBV30 to TRBJ2-1; TRBD2 aligns across 7 bases. The CDR3 spans 14 residues. Per germline, CDR1 GTSNPN and CDR2 SVGIG (reference sequence). J gave up 8 bases and V 1 base, and 8 bases lay outside the gene matches. As DNA, the CDR3 is TGTGCCTGGAGTGGAGGCGGGAGATGGGATGAGCAGTTCTTC. It codes for CAWSGGGRWDEQFF.

V usage is TRBV20-1 and J usage is TRBJ2-1; D uncertain. V was cut by 4 bases and J by 1 base, with 8 bases left in between. This CDR3 spans 13 amino acids. CDR1 DFQATT and CDR2 SNEGSKA come from the germline V gene (reference sequence). The CDR3 nucleotides are TGCAGTGCTATCGCCGATTCCTACAATGAGCAGTTCTTC. Its translation is CSAIADSYNEQFF.

The genes are TRBV10-3 and TRBJ2-7; TRBD1 matches at 8 bases. The CDR3 is made up of 14 amino acids. Germline CDR1 and CDR2: ENHRY and SYGVKD. The V segment lost 4 bases and the J segment 1 base; nucleotides outside the gene matches: 3. Written as DNA, the CDR3 is TGTGCCATCAGTGTCTACAGGGGGTCCTACGAGCAGTACTTC. Residues: CAISVYRGSYEQYF.

The chain recombines TRBV2 with TRBJ2-3, with 7 bases aligning to TRBD2. The V gene end was trimmed by 3 bases and the J gene end by 3 bases; junction bases not matched to a gene: 12. The CDR3 length is 17 residues. Germline loops: CDR1 SNHLY, CDR2 FYNNEI. CDR3 region: CASSDYRGSMVTDTQYF. CDR3 sequence (DNA): TGTGCCAGCAGTGATTACCGCGGGAGTATGGTAACAGATACGCAGTATTTT.

This clonotype has a handful of counts. The chain links TRBV6-6 to TRBJ2-1; maybe TRBD2 (6 bases). This CDR3 contains 14 residues. Trimming cost V 3 bases and J 4 bases, with 10 bases left between them. Germline V lookup: CDR1 MNHNY, CDR2 SVGAGI (reference sequence). In nucleotides, the CDR3 is TGTGCCAGCAGTTATTCCGGACTATACAATGAGCAGTTCTTC. It yields the protein CASSYSGLYNEQFF.